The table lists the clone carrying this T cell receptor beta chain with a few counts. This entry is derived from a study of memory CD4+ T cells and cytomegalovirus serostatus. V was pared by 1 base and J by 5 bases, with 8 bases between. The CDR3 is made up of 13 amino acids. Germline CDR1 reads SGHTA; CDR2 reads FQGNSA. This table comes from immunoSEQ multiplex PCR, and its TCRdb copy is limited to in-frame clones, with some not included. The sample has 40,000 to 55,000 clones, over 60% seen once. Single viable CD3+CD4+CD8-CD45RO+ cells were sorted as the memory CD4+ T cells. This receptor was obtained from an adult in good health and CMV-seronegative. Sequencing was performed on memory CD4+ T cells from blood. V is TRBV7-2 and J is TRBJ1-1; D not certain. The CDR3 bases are TGTGCCAGCAGCTTAGGAGGTAGGACTGAAGCTTTCTTT. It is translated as CASSLGGRTEAFF.